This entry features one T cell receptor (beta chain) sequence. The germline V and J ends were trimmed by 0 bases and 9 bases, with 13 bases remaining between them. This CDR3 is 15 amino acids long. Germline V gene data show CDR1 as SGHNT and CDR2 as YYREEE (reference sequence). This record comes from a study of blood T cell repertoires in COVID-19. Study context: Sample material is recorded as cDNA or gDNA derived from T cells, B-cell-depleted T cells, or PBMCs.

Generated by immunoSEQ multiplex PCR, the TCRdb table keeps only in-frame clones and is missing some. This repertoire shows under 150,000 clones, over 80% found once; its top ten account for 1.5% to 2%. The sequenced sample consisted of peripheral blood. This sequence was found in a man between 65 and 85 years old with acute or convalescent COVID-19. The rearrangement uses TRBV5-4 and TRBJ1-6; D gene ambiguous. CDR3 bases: TGTGCCAGCAGCTTGGACGGGAAATCGGGTTCACCCCTCCACTTT. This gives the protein CASSLDGKSGSPLHF.